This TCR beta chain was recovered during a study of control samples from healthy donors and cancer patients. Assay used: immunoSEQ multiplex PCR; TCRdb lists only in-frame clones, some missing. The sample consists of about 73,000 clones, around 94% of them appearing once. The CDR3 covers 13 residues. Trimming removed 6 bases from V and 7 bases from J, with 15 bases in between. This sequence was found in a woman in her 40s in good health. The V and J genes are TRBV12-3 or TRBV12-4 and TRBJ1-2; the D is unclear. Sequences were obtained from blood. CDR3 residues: CASRPRTARGYTF. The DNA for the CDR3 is TGTGCCAGCAGGCCACGGACGGCCCGTGGCTACACCTTC.